This T cell receptor beta chain was captured by sequencing in a study of CDR3 diversity in severe acne. Each CDR3 protein gets one entry after TCRdb re-called the PCR reads with MiXCR. This repertoire shows roughly 100,000 distinct CDR3 sequences, 51% found once; its top ten account for 9.5% to 15%. Germline V lookup: CDR1 SGHTA, CDR2 FQGNSA. This CDR3 has 14 residues. Between the trimmed V and J ends, which lost 3 bases and 5 bases, there was a span of 13 bases. The sequenced sample consisted of blood. This receptor was identified in a male donor with acne. The rearrangement links TRBV7-2 to TRBJ2-5; D uncertain. CDR3 sequence: CASSLKRRTETQYF. The CDR3 region has the DNA TGTGCCAGCAGCTTGAAGAGGCGTACGGAGACCCAGTACTTC.